Given below is one T cell receptor beta chain in context. No antigen is known for it. Base quality data are lacking; no much larger clone is found one base away. Participants in the prospective study were enrolled through a virtual design, were aged 18 to 89 years, and lived in roughly 25 United States geographic areas. Cohort assignment in the prospective study relied on participant-reported clinical history from a screening survey and a study questionnaire. For ImmuneRACE Cohort 3, a participant was defined as recovered based on two consecutive negative NP/OP PCR tests, clearance by a healthcare professional, or resolution of symptoms. Mobile phlebotomists in the prospective study collected whole blood, serum and a nasopharyngeal or oropharyngeal swab from every participant. Participants in the prospective study had the option to provide additional blood draws and questionnaires over an approximately two-month period. Blood samples from the prospective study were shipped frozen or at room temperature prior to DNA extraction.

The record originates from a study of blood T cell repertoires in COVID-19 (TCRdb year 2020). At the level of the whole study: Collaborator samples came from the United States, Italy and Spain and covered acute and convalescent phases of COVID-19. The prospective study material was composed of cDNA or gDNA derived from T cells, B-cell-depleted T cells, or PBMCs. The dataset comprised deeply sampled blood TCRbeta repertoires from subjects exposed to, actively infected with, or recovered from COVID-19. The repertoires were released in a freely available public database meant as a resource for research on the immune response to SARS-CoV-2. The samples were drawn from two sources: the first 160 participants of the ongoing ImmuneRACE study, and 1,000 to 1,500 subjects contributed by 6 global collaborators. Sample metadata almost always included a de-identified subject ID, COVID-19 status, age in years and sex. Where available, HLA class I and class II types were taken from metadata supplied by the sample provider and were not determined by assay-based typing.

The immunoSEQ Assay, a bias-controlled multiplex PCR, was used to amplify TCRbeta CDR3 regions from genomic DNA. On the study's bioinformatics: The number of nucleated cells in each sample was estimated from the amplification of reference gene primers within the assay. Sequence reads were collapsed and filtered to measure the absolute abundance of every unique TCRbeta CDR3 rearrangement. For each sample, productive Simpson clonality was calculated by taking the square root of Simpson's diversity index across productive rearrangements. TCRdb holds this immuneACCESS table with in-frame rearrangements only. Some clones are missing; in checked studies, unresolved V genes explain under half, and the rest has no known cause. V, J and clone size are those of that table, while D and trimming were read from the DNA. The sample contains 95,000 to 150,000 clones, over 80% of them found a single time. The ten top clones hold roughly 4% of the sample.

As encoded in the germline V gene, CDR1 is SGHVS while CDR2 is FQNEAQ. Counted from cysteine to phenylalanine, this CDR3 has 15 amino acids. The retained sequence is limited to the CDR3, 45 bases, with the frame set at the first base. V is pared back by 7 bases and J by 2 bases, with 12 bases lying between the germline termini. Summary of the overall study and its limitations: The quantity of clinical and demographic metadata differed by source and by participant and was supplied without curation.

The sequenced material came from PBMCs or T cells enriched from blood (not recorded which). The V and J genes are TRBV7-8 and TRBJ1-6; TRBD1 is a possible D gene, resting on 6 matching bases. The clonotype was recovered from a woman aged 30 to 39 who had recovered from COVID-19. The DNA sequence is as follows: TGTGCCAGCACCGGGGGGGGCCCCTATAATTCACCCCTCCACTTT. It encodes CASTGGGPYNSPLHF.